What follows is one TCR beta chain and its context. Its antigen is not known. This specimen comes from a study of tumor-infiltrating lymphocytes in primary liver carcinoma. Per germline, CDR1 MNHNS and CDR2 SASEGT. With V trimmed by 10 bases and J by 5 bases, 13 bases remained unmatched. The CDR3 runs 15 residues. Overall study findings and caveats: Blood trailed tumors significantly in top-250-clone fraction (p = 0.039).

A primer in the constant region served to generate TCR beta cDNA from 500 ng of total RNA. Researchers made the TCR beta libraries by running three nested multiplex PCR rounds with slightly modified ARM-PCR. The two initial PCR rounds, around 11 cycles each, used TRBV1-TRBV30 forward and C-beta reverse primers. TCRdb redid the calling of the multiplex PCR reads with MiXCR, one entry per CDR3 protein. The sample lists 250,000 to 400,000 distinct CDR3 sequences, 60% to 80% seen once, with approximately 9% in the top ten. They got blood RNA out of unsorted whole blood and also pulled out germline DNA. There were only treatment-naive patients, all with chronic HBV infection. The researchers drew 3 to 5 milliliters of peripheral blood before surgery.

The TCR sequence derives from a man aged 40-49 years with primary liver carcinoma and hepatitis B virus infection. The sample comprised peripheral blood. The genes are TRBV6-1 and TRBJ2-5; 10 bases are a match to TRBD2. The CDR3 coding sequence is TGTGCCAACAGCAGAGGGACTAGCGTTGGGGAGACCCAGTACTTC. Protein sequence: CANSRGTSVGETQYF.